This T cell receptor (beta chain) was found in a study of tumour-infiltrating T cells in Burkitt lymphoma. Overall study context: All epidemiological Burkitt lymphoma subtypes were represented in the cohort. Productive clonality predicted overall and progression-free survival. The study's findings and limits: Several public clonotypes recurred in numerous Burkitt lymphoma patients.

The junction had 18 bases not matched to a gene; V was cut back by 5 bases and J by 7 bases. The CDR3 has 19 amino acids. As for this clone: Its specificity is not known.

TCRdb's table, derived via immunoSEQ multiplex PCR, lists solely in-frame clones and lacks some. The repertoire holds around 4,000 clones, with roughly 21% as singletons. The V and J genes are TRBV6-7 and TRBJ2-7; TRBD2 matches 15 bases. TRBV6-7 is filed as an ORF, its function uncertain. What was sequenced was tumor tissue. This receptor was identified in a human donor with Burkitt lymphoma. The DNA of the CDR3 is TGTGCCAGCAGTACCCGCCCCGGACTAGCGGGAGGGGGGGAGGGGGAGCAGTACTTC. As protein: CASSTRPGLAGGGEGEQYF.